This T cell receptor beta chain was captured by sequencing in a study of cytomegalovirus exposure and HLA in healthy donors. Looking at the study overall: Unique TCR beta sequences numbering about 100 million came from roughly 180 million T cells in an earlier analysis. The Caucasian-associated ancestry cluster contained 81% of the approximately 420 genotyped donors. Findings and limits, study-wide: TCR beta V segments were, for the most part, productive about 90% or about 30% of the time in an earlier analysis.

On this clone: No antigen is known for it.

PCR primers comprised 60 Vbeta and 13 Jbeta primers. TCRdb keeps only in-frame clones here, not all; method: immunoSEQ multiplex PCR. The table includes about 120,000 clones, 77% detected once. Material for sequencing was PBMCs. This TCR was sampled from a man between 18 and 35 years old in good health and CMV-seropositive.

CDR3: CASSSGLGRAYNEQFF. The CDR3 DNA follows: TGTGCCAGCAGTTCTGGACTCGGGAGAGCTTACAATGAGCAGTTCTTC. This chain connects TRBV27 to TRBJ2-1; possibly TRBD2 for D (6 bases). Germline V CDR1 and CDR2: MNHEY, SMNVEV (reference sequence). V was trimmed by 4 bases and J by 4 bases, leaving 17 bases between them. This CDR3 has 16 amino acids.